Listed below are T cell receptor beta chains from one sample, sequenced in a study of regulatory T cells in long-lasting Graves disease. TCRdb processed the multiplex PCR reads anew with MiXCR; each CDR3 protein has one entry. The data contain around 500,000 distinct CDR3 sequences, about 16% of them singletons. The same sample was also studied in work on T cells in Graves' hyperthyroidism and ophthalmopathy.

Sequencing was performed on peripheral blood mononuclear cells (PBMCs), taken at new diagnosis, from a patient treated with antithyroid drugs. These receptors were taken from a woman aged 35 to 59 with Graves disease. Each CDR3 is given with its conserved first and last residue. The D gene is left open where the match is weak. Clone size is given for some rows only: seen once, a few or many times, or a class if the clone is expanded.

V,D,J,size,DNA,CDR3
TRBV3-1,TRBD2,TRBJ2-5,.,TGTGCCAGCAGCCTACGGACTAGCGGGACAGATCAAGAGACCCAGTACTTC,CASSLRTSGTDQETQYF
TRBV2,.,TRBJ1-2,.,TGTGCCAGCATAGAGGGGACACAGAACTATGGCTACACCTTC,CASIEGTQNYGYTF
TRBV2,.,TRBJ2-2,many,TGTGCCAGCAGATCGGACGGTAACTCCGGGGAGCTGTTTTTT,CASRSDGNSGELFF
TRBV6-1,.,TRBJ1-5,.,TGTGCCAGCAGTAGGGAGGCATATCAGTCCCAGCATTTT,CASSREAYQSQHF
TRBV27,TRBD1,TRBJ1-1,many,TGTGCCAGCAGTTTCAGTAGGCAGGGGGCCACTGAAGCTTTCTTT,CASSFSRQGATEAFF
TRBV18,.,TRBJ1-5,many,TGTGCCAGCTCGGGGGGTTGGGATCAGCCCCAGCATTTT,CASSGGWDQPQHF
TRBV12-3/TRBV12-4,.,TRBJ2-5,many,TGTGCCAGCAGTTTATCCTTCGGTCGTGGGACCCAGTACTTC,CASSLSFGRGTQYF
TRBV27,.,TRBJ2-7,.,TGTGCCAGCAGTGCGGGACAACGGGGGCAGTACTTC,CASSAGQRGQYF
TRBV7-8,.,TRBJ2-5,.,TGTGCCAGCAGCTTAGGCGGACAGCAGACCCAGTACTTC,CASSLGGQQTQYF
TRBV7-6,TRBD1,TRBJ2-1,.,TGTGCCAGCAGCTTAGGGACAGGGATAGACAATGAGCAGTTCTTC,CASSLGTGIDNEQFF
TRBV5-4,.,TRBJ1-2,few,TGTGCCAGCAGCCCAGACACTCACTATGGCTACACCTTC,CASSPDTHYGYTF
TRBV11-3,TRBD2,TRBJ2-1,many,TGTGCCAGCAGCTCCCGTGGGACTAGCGTTCATGAGCAGTTCTTC,CASSSRGTSVHEQFF
TRBV7-2,.,TRBJ2-1,few,TGTGCCAGCAGCTTAGGAAGCGGGCAGTTTTACAATGAGCAGTTCTTC,CASSLGSGQFYNEQFF
TRBV7-9,TRBD1,TRBJ1-2,many,TGTGCCAGCAGCCAGGGACAGCTTAACTATGGCTACACCTTC,CASSQGQLNYGYTF
TRBV2,TRBD1,TRBJ2-7,many,TGTGCCAGCAGTGACAGGGGGTACGAGCAGTACTTC,CASSDRGYEQYF
TRBV5-1,TRBD1,TRBJ2-2,.,TGCGCCAGCAGCGTAACCGGGGACAGGGTAGCCGGGGAGCTGTTTTTT,CASSVTGDRVAGELFF
TRBV3-1,TRBD2,TRBJ2-1,many,TGTGCCAGCAGCCAAGACACTAGCGGTTACAATGAGCAGTTCTTC,CASSQDTSGYNEQFF
TRBV5-1,.,TRBJ2-5,few,TGCGCCAGCAGCTTGCAGGTGGAAGAGACCCAGTACTTC,CASSLQVEETQYF
TRBV28,TRBD1,TRBJ2-7,many,TGTGCCAGCAGTCCGAGGACAGGGGGCATCTTCTACGAGCAGTACTTC,CASSPRTGGIFYEQYF
TRBV5-1,.,TRBJ1-6,few,TGCGCCAGCAGCTTACAAGGGGTCGGTAATTCACCCCTCCACTTT,CASSLQGVGNSPLHF